The 7 T cell receptor beta chains listed next were all sequenced from one sample in a study of blood T cell repertoires in COVID-19 (dated by TCRdb to 2018 to 2021). The receptor library was made with the immunoSEQ multiplex PCR assay. Not all clones reach the TCRdb copy of this immuneACCESS table, which keeps in-frame sequences only. Checked studies attribute under half of the gap to unresolved V genes and leave the rest unexplained. The sample yields roughly 250,000 clones; roughly 83% were counted once. The biggest ten clones account for roughly 10% of the sample. The sequenced material came from peripheral blood. The receptors shown here come from a woman at least 80 years old with acute or convalescent COVID-19.

The genes are TRBV28 and TRBJ2-7; tentatively, D is TRBD1 (6 bases). Per germline, CDR1 MDHEN and CDR2 SYDVKM. The CDR3 runs 13 residues. V lost 5 bases and J lost 5, with 13 bases in between. The CDR3: CASSLRQADEQYF. In DNA form, the CDR3 reads TGTGCCAGCAGTCTAAGACAGGCCGACGAGCAGTACTTC.

The V and J genes are TRBV23-1 and TRBJ2-7, with TRBD1 matching over 7 bases. TRBV23-1 is classed as an ORF, of uncertain function. V gave up 4 bases and J gave up 4 bases; unmatched junction bases: 7. The CDR3 runs 14 residues. The CDR3 nucleotides are TGCGCCAGCAGTCCCAGGGACAGATTTTACGAGCAGTACTTC. Encoded protein: CASSPRDRFYEQYF.

J is TRBJ2-2 and V is TRBV5-4, with 11 bases identical to TRBD1. This CDR3 is built from 16 residues. After removal of 2 bases from V and 3 bases from J, the junction contained 3 bases not matched to a gene. Germline V gene data show CDR1 as SGHNT and CDR2 as YYREEE (reference sequence). The CDR3 protein is CASSFGTGGYTGELFF. In nucleotides, the CDR3 is TGTGCCAGCAGCTTTGGGACAGGGGGTTACACCGGGGAGCTGTTTTTT.

This clone showed up just a few times. This rearrangement joins TRBV25-1 to TRBJ1-1; TRBD1 matches at 11 bases. Germline CDR1 reads MGHDK; CDR2 reads SYGVNS. This CDR3 comprises 15 residues. Written as DNA, the CDR3 is TGTGCAGCAGCCCCGGACAGGGGGCTTTGGACTGAAGCTTTCTTT. Its protein product is CAAAPDRGLWTEAFF.

The chain links TRBV3-1 (or the pseudogene TRBV3-2) to TRBJ1-1; possibly TRBD1 for D (5 bases). The CDR3 is 14 residues long. V was pared by 4 bases and J by 5 bases, with 14 bases between. The germline V gene encodes CDR1 LGHDT and CDR2 YNNKEL (reference sequence). CDR3 loop: CASSPRGVVTEAFF. The CDR3 nucleotides are TGTGCCAGCAGCCCTCGGGGGGTAGTGACTGAAGCTTTCTTT.

CDR3 region: CASSLAFRVGEQYF. CDR3 coding DNA: TGTGCCAGCAGCTTGGCCTTCAGGGTAGGGGAGCAGTACTTC. The gene calls are TRBV5-6 and TRBJ2-7; a weak D match, TRBD1 (5 bases). Germline assignment: CDR1 SGHDT and CDR2 YYEEEE. V lost 0 bases, J lost 7 bases, and 14 bases lay in between. CDR3 length: 14 residues.

Concerning this clone itself: The sample holds other DNA sequences that translate to the same CDR3. This chain connects TRBV12-3 or TRBV12-4 to TRBJ1-1; D possibly corresponds to TRBD1 (6 bases). The ends were cut back, 4 bases at V and 1 base at J, with 7 bases in the middle. The CDR3 has 13 residues. The CDR3 DNA reads TGTGCCAGCAGTTCGACAGGGAACACTGAAGCTTTCTTT. Amino acid sequence: CASSSTGNTEAFF.